This T cell receptor (beta chain) was sequenced in a study of blood T cell repertoires in COVID-19. The authors' processing: Amplified reference gene primers provided the basis for estimating nucleated cell counts. Produced via immunoSEQ multiplex PCR; TCRdb's table is partial and in-frame only. V and J calls and clone size are given by that table; D and trimming were obtained from the DNA. The table has roughly 190,000 clones, about 86% seen once. From germline, CDR1 is LNHDA and CDR2 SQIVND (reference sequence). The CDR3 is 14 amino acids. The junction had 6 bases not matched to a gene; V was cut back by 6 bases and J by 6 bases.

The chain couples TRBV19 to TRBJ2-2; TRBD1 agrees at 8 bases. The specimen sequenced was peripheral blood. The TCR originated in a human donor with acute or convalescent COVID-19. The donor label of this sample is uncertain. The CDR3 protein is CASSRQGTPGELFF. The CDR3, as DNA: TGTGCCAGTAGCCGACAGGGGACCCCCGGGGAGCTGTTTTTT.